This is a list of T cell receptor beta chains from one sample in a study of shared clonotypes between healthy human individuals. Sequencing was performed with immunoSEQ multiplex PCR; in TCRdb, only in-frame clones are kept and a portion is missing. Of 400,000 to 550,000 clones in the sample, less than 80% are singletons; the top ten hold roughly 12%. The material sequenced was PBMCs. These receptors came from a middle-aged woman in good health. Some clones in this sample may be carry-over from other donors' samples. Each CDR3 is given with its conserved first and last residue.

v_gene	j_gene	CDR3aa
TRBV9	TRBJ1-2	CASSVLSTGREEGYTF
TRBV2	TRBJ2-5	CASSSQGGETQYF
TRBV5-1	TRBJ2-7	CASSLSLGVPGEQYF
TRBV7-3	TRBJ2-1	CASSLSTGSYNEQFF
TRBV10-2	TRBJ2-2	CASSVRGHDAGELFF
TRBV28	TRBJ2-6	CASSFGVGSGANVLTF
TRBV21-1	TRBJ2-7	CASSKKAGILGYEQYF
TRBV29-1	TRBJ2-3	CSESDTQYF
TRBV11-2	TRBJ2-1	CASSLMGRGINEQFF
TRBV9	TRBJ2-3	CASSARPGQAGGDTQYF
TRBV30	TRBJ2-2	CALRGPGELFF
TRBV7-9	TRBJ2-3	CATHLTGVMLAGALDTQYF
TRBV5-1	TRBJ2-2	CASSFGTTGSGELFF
TRBV15	TRBJ2-1	CATSRDSGQGDEQFF
TRBV6-6	TRBJ2-1	CASSYALAGVGEQFF
TRBV28	TRBJ1-2	CASSLWDRVGYGYTF
TRBV9	TRBJ2-1	CASSWDPRPGYNEQFF
TRBV9	TRBJ2-1	CASSPTSTYEQFF
TRBV30	TRBJ2-7	CAWTDGNSYEQYF
TRBV6-5	TRBJ2-5	CASSGGRSQETQYF
TRBV7-7	TRBJ2-5	CASSLGTGGLETQYF
TRBV10-1	TRBJ2-2	CASSDQGPNTGELFF
TRBV7-2	TRBJ2-3	CASSRLAGPDTQYF
TRBV10-3	TRBJ2-2	CAISGTSGSTGELFF
TRBV19	TRBJ1-1	CASSPRTVNTEAFF
TRBV5-5	TRBJ2-7	CASSTSGRYEQYF
TRBV7-7	TRBJ2-3	CASSLGLAGGTQYF
TRBV5-1	TRBJ1-5	CASSSGQGPYSNQPQHF
TRBV11-2	TRBJ2-7	CASSLRGGFNYEQYF
TRBV7-5	TRBJ2-7	CVRSSDWHEQYF
TRBV7-2	TRBJ2-2	CASSFEGGNTGELFF
TRBV11-2	TRBJ2-7	CASSSNTGPYEQYF
TRBV4-1	TRBJ2-3	CASSQHDPGADTQYF
TRBV4-3	TRBJ2-7	CASSQAWQETYEQYF
TRBV30	TRBJ2-2	CAWSRQITGELFF
TRBV30	TRBJ1-2	CAWSVRDRRDRGTGGVGYTF